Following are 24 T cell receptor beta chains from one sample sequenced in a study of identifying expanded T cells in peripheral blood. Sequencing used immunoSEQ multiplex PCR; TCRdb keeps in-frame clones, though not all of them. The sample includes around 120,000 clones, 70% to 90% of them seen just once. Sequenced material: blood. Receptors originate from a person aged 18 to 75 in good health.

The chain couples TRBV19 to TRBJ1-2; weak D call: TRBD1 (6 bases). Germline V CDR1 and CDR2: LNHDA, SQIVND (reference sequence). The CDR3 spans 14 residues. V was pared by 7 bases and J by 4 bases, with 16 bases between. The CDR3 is CASTFSPGAYGYTF. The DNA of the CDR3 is TGTGCCAGTACCTTTAGTCCGGGGGCCTATGGCTACACCTTC.

CDR3 region: CASSLIGTGFEAFF. The CDR3 DNA reads TGTGCCAGCAGCTTAATCGGGACAGGGTTTGAAGCTTTCTTT. The genes are TRBV7-2 and TRBJ1-1; 9 positions match TRBD1. The length of the CDR3 is 14 residues. The J segment lost 7 bases and the V segment lost 2 bases, leaving 5 bases of the junction unmatched. CDR1 and CDR2 (germline): SGHTA, FQGNSA. Complete variable domain (other parts from reference TRBV7-2 and TRBJ1-1): GAGVSQSPSNKVTEKGKDVELRCDPISGHTALYWYRQSLGQGLEFLIYFQGNSAPDKSGLPSDRFSAERTGGSVSTLTIQRTQQEDSAVYLCASSLIGTGFEAFFGQGTRLTVV.

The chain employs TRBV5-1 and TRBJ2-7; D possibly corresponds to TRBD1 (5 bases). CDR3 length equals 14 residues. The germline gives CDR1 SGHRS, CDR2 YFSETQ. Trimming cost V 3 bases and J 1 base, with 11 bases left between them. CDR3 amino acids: CASSSAGPSYEQYF. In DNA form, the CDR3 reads TGCGCCAGCAGCTCAGCAGGGCCATCCTACGAGCAGTACTTC.

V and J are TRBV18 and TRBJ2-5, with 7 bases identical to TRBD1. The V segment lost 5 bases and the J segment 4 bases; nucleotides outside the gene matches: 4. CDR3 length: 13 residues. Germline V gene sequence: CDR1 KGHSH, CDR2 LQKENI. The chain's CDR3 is CASSSGQRETQYF. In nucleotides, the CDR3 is TGTGCCAGCTCATCGGGACAGCGAGAGACCCAGTACTTC.

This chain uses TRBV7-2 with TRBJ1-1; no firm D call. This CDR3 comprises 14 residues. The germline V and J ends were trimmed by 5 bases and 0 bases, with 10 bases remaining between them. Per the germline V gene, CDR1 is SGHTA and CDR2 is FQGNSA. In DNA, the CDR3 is TGTGCCAGCAGCGACTTAGGGTTGAACACTGAAGCTTTCTTT. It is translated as CASSDLGLNTEAFF.

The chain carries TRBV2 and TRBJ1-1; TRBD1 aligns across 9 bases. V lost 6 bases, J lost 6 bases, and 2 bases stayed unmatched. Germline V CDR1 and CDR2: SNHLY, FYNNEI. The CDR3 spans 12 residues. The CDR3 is CASRGTGSEAFF. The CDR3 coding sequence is TGTGCCAGCAGGGGGACAGGGTCTGAAGCTTTCTTT.

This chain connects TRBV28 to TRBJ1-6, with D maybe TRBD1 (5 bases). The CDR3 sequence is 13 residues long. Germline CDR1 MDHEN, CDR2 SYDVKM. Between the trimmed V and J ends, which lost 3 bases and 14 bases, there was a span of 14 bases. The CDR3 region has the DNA TGTGCCAGCAGTTTTTCGGGGGACGGGGCCCTCCACTTT. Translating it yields CASSFSGDGALHF.

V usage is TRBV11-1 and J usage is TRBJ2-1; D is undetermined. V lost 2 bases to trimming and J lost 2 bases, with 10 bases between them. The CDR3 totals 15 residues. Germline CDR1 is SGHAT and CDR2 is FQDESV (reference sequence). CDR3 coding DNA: TGTGCCAGCAGCTTATCCCGGATAACCTACAATGAGCAGTTCTTC. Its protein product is CASSLSRITYNEQFF.

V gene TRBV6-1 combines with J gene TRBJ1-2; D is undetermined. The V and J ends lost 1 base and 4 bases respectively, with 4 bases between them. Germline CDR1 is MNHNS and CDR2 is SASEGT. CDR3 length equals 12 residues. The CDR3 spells CASSEVGYGYTF. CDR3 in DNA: TGTGCCAGCAGTGAAGTGGGCTATGGCTACACCTTC.

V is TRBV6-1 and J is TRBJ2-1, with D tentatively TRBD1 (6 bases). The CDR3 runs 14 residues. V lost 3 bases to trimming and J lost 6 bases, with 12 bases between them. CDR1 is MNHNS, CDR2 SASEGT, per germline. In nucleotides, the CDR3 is TGTGCCAGCAGTGAGTTACAGGGACGCAATGAGCAGTTCTTC. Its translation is CASSELQGRNEQFF.

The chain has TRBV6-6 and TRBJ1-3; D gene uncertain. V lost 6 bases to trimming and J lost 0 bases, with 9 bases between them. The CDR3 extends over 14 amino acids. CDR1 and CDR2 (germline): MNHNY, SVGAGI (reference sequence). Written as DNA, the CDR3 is TGTGCCAGCAGCCTACTTGACTCTGGAAACACCATATATTTT. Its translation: CASSLLDSGNTIYF.

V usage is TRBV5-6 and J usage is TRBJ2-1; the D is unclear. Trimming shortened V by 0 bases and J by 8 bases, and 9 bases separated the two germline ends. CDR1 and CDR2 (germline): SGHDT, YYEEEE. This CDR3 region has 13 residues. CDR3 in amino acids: CASSLVTGDEQFF. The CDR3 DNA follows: TGTGCCAGCAGCTTGGTGACTGGGGATGAGCAGTTCTTC.

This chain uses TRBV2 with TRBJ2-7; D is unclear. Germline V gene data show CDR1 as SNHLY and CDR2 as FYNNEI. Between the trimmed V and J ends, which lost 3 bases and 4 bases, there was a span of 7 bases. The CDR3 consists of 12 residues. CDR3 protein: CASSESLYEQYF. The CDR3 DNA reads TGTGCCAGCAGTGAGTCCTTATACGAGCAGTACTTC.

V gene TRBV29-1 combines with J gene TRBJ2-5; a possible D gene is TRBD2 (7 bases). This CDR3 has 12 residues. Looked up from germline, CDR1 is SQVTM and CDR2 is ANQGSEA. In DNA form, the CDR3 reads TGCAGTTTCAGGGAGGGGGGTTTGACCCAGTACTTC. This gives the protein CSFREGGLTQYF.

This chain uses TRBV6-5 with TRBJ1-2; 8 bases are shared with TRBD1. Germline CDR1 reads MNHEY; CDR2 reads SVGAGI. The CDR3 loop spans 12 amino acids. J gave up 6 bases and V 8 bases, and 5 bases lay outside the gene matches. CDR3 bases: TGTGCCAGCTGGACAGGGAAGGATGGCTACACCTTC. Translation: CASWTGKDGYTF.

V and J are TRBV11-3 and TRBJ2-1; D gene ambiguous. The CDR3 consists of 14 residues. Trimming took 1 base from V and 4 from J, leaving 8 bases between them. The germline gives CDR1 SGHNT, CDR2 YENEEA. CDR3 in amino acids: CASSLGFEYNEQFF. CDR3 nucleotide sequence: TGTGCCAGCAGCTTAGGTTTCGAATACAATGAGCAGTTCTTC. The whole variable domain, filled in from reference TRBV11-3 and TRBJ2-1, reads EAGVVQSPRYKIIEKKQPVAFWCNPISGHNTLYWYLQNLGQGPELLIRYENEEAVDDSQLPKDRFSAERLKGVDSTLKIQPAELGDSAVYLCASSLGFEYNEQFFGPGTRLTVL.

The CDR3 DNA reads as TGTGCCAGCAGCTTGGGACTAGCGGGTTTTGGGACAGATACGCAGTATTTT. It encodes CASSLGLAGFGTDTQYF. The V call is TRBV7-3, the J call TRBJ2-3; 12 nucleotides agree with TRBD2. This CDR3 has 17 amino acids. Trimming took 3 bases from V and 3 from J; bases not matched to a gene: 7. The germline V gene has CDR1 SGHTA and CDR2 FQGTGA.

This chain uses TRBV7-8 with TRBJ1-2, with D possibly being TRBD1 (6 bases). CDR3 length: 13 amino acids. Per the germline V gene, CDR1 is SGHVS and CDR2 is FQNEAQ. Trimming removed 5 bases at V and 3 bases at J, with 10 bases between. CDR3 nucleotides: TGTGCCAGCAGCAGGGGGTTAGACTATGGCTACACCTTC. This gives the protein CASSRGLDYGYTF.

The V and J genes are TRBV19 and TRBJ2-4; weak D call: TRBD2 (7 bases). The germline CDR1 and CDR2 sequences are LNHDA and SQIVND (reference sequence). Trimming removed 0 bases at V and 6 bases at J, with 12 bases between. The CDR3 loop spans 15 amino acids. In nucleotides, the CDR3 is TGTGCCAGTAGTATAGAACCAGGGGAGGGAAACATTCAGTACTTC. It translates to CASSIEPGEGNIQYF.

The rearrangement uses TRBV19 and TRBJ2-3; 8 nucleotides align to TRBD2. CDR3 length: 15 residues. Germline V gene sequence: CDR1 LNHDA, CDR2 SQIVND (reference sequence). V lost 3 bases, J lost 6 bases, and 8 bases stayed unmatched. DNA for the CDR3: TGTGCCAGTAGTATGGTAGCGGGATCTTGGGATACGCAGTATTTT. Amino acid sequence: CASSMVAGSWDTQYF.

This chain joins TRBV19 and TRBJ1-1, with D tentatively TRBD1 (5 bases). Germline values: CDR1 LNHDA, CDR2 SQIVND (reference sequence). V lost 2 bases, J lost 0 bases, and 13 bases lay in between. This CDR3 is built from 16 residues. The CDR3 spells CASSIPRGNMNTEAFF. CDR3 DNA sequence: TGTGCCAGTAGTATACCACGGGGGAACATGAACACTGAAGCTTTCTTT.

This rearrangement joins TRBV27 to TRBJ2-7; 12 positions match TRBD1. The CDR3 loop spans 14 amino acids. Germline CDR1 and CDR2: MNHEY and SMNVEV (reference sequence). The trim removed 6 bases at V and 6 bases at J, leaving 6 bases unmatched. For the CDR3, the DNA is TGTGCCAGCAGCAAACGGGACAGGGGGCGCGAGCAGTACTTC. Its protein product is CASSKRDRGREQYF.

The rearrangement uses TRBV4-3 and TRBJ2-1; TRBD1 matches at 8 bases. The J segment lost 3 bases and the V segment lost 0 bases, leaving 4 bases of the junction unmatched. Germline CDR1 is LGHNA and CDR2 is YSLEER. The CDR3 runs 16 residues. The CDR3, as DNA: TGCGCCAGCAGCCAAGAAGACAGGGGAGACTACAATGAGCAGTTCTTC. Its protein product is CASSQEDRGDYNEQFF.

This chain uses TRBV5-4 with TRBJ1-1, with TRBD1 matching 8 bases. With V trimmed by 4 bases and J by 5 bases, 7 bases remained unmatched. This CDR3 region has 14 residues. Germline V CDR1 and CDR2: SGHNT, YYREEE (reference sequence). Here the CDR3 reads CASSPDRAGTEAFF. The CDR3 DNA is TGTGCCAGCAGCCCGGACAGGGCTGGGACTGAAGCTTTCTTT.